The 25 T cell receptor beta chains given below trace back to one sample, sequenced in a study of breast tumors, draining lymph nodes, adjacent tissues. TCRdb recomputed calls from the multiplex PCR reads with MiXCR, one row per CDR3 protein. The repertoire includes 60,000 to 70,000 distinct CDR3 sequences, roughly 57% of them detected once, and 15% to 20% sits in the top ten. The sequencing input was breast tumor tissue. Source of these receptors: a female donor with breast cancer. Some clones in this sample may be carry-over from other donors' samples.

A remark on this clonotype: The conserved closing phenylalanine or tryptophan is absent in this CDR3, likely reflecting a read error. It is unclear where the CDR3 begins or ends on the DNA, so no DNA is shown, and the CDR3 is as TCRdb lists it. The chain couples TRBV5-6 to TRBJ2-6. The length of the CDR3 is 10 amino acids, counting both ends. Looked up from germline, CDR1 is SGHDT and CDR2 is YYEEEE. The CDR3 sequence is CASSLDGAST.

Worth noting for this clonotype: Sequence at one end of the junction differs from germline and may be a read error. The chain has TRBV5-1 and TRBJ2-5; D is unresolved. Germline values: CDR1 SGHRS, CDR2 YFSETQ. The CDR3 runs to 12 residues. CDR3 nucleotide sequence: TGCGCCAGCAGCTTAACCCGAGAGACCCACTACTTC. Translation: CASSLTRETHYF. The full variable domain, in which reference TRBV5-1 and TRBJ2-5 provide the parts outside the CDR3, is KAGVTQTPRYLIKTRGQQVTLSCSPISGHRSVSWYQQTPGQGLQFLFEYFSETQRNKGNFPGRFSGRQFSNSRSEMNVSTLELGDSALYLCASSLTRETHYFGPGTRLLVL.

The chain carries TRBV9 and TRBJ2-5; D may be TRBD1 (5 bases). Germline CDR1 SGDLS, CDR2 YYNGEE. The CDR3 is made up of 12 amino acids. The V and J ends lost 4 bases and 4 bases respectively, with 8 bases between them. This CDR3 reads CASSPQGETQYF. The CDR3 DNA follows: TGTGCCAGCAGCCCCCAGGGAGAGACCCAGTACTTC.

This clonotype has ten or more counts. The chain links TRBV5-5 to TRBJ2-1; 9 bases are shared with TRBD1. Per the germline V gene, CDR1 is SGHKS and CDR2 is YYEKEE (reference sequence). This CDR3 is built from 16 residues. V lost 2 bases and J lost 9; bases outside the gene matches: 12. CDR3 sequence reads: CASSLTGTGSLAEQFF. The CDR3 bases are TGTGCCAGCAGCTTAACCGGGACAGGGAGCCTTGCTGAGCAGTTCTTC.

This clonotype has a single count. The CDR3 coding sequence is TGTGCCAGCTCCGGGACTTCGGCCAACGTCCTGACTTTC. Protein sequence: CASSGTSANVLTF. V and J are TRBV6-2 or TRBV6-3 and TRBJ2-6, with D possibly matching TRBD2 (6 bases). V lost 8 bases and J 6 bases, leaving 11 bases between the germline ends. The CDR3 extends over 13 amino acids. CDR1 and CDR2 (germline): MNHEY, SVGEGT.

This clonotype was detected ten times or more. The chain combines TRBV11-2 with TRBJ2-1; 7 nucleotides align to TRBD2. CDR3 length: 14 amino acids. Germline CDR1 SGHAT, CDR2 FQNNGV. J was trimmed by 6 bases and V by 4 bases; bases with no gene match: 6. CDR3 sequence reads: CASSSSGGINEQFF. Here the CDR3 DNA reads TGTGCCAGCAGCTCATCCGGGGGGATCAATGAGCAGTTCTTC.

In nucleotides, the CDR3 is TGTGCCAGCAGCCAAGCCCTCGCAACCGAGCAGTACTTC. It codes for CASSQALATEQYF. V is TRBV14 and J is TRBJ2-7; no clear D. Deletions cut 1 base from V and 6 bases from J, with 10 bases between. Germline CDR1 is SGHDN and CDR2 is FVKESK. This CDR3 has 13 residues.

The V call is TRBV11-3, the J call TRBJ1-1; a weak D match, TRBD1 (5 bases). Germline CDR1 and CDR2: SGHNT and YENEEA. There are 15 residues in the CDR3. Trimming cost V 8 bases and J 3 bases, with 19 bases left between them. DNA for the CDR3: TGTGCCAGCTCACCGGGGGAGATAGGAGACACTGAAGCTTTCTTT. Residues: CASSPGEIGDTEAFF.

This clonotype was recorded once. The chain links TRBV7-9 to TRBJ2-2; no firm D call. Germline CDR1 is SEHNR and CDR2 is FQNEAQ (reference sequence). This CDR3 spans 15 amino acids. V lost 1 base and J lost 6, with 12 bases in between. CDR3 in DNA: TGTGCCAGCAGCTTAGGCCTAGTAGGCGCCGGGGAGCTGTTTTTT. Encoded protein: CASSLGLVGAGELFF.

Turning to this clonotype: The conserved closing phenylalanine or tryptophan is absent in this CDR3, likely reflecting a read error. V usage is TRBV9 and J usage is TRBJ2-7, with 13 nucleotides matching TRBD2. The germline V gene has CDR1 SGDLS and CDR2 YYNGEE. The CDR3 has 16 amino acids. CDR3: CASSGGLAGNSYAQYL. CDR3 coding DNA: TGTGCCAGCAGCGGGGGACTAGCGGGAAATTCCTACGCGCAGTACCTC.

V and J are TRBV10-1 and TRBJ2-7; 10 bases fit TRBD1. Trimming cost V 8 bases and J 6 bases; bases outside gene matches: 7. The CDR3 runs to 13 residues. The germline gives CDR1 WNHNN, CDR2 SYGVQD (reference sequence). The CDR3 DNA reads TGCGCCAGCGCCCGGGACAGGGGTTCCGAGCAGTACTTC. As protein: CASARDRGSEQYF.

The chain uses TRBV20-1 and TRBJ2-1; 16 bases map to TRBD2. Germline assignment: CDR1 DFQATT and CDR2 SNEGSKA (reference sequence). The CDR3 consists of 20 residues. Trimming at V came to 5 bases and at J to 0 bases, leaving 13 bases not matched to a gene. The CDR3 DNA reads as TGCAGTGCTGACCCTTTCGGGACTAGCGGGAGGGTCATCTCCTACAATGAGCAGTTCTTC. Translated: CSADPFGTSGRVISYNEQFF.

The chain uses TRBV6-2 or TRBV6-3 and TRBJ1-2; 11 positions agree with TRBD1. J was trimmed by 3 bases and V by 5 bases; bases with no gene match: 5. The germline gives CDR1 MNHEY, CDR2 SVGEGT. The CDR3 consists of 15 residues. CDR3 amino acids: CASSHRTGGHYGYTF. DNA for the CDR3: TGTGCCAGCAGTCACCGGACAGGGGGCCACTATGGCTACACCTTC.

In its sample, this clonotype was seen many times. This rearrangement joins TRBV18 to TRBJ2-5; a possible D gene is TRBD2 (5 bases). V was shortened by 6 bases and J by 4 bases, with 18 bases between the two germline ends. CDR1 and CDR2 from the germline V gene are KGHSH and LQKENI. This CDR3 has 15 amino acids. The DNA of the CDR3 is TGTGCCAGCTCCCAGAGCGGACTCCGGCGAGAGACCCAGTACTTC. Amino acid sequence: CASSQSGLRRETQYF.

The chain has TRBV3-1 and TRBJ2-1; D gene ambiguous. Looked up from germline, CDR1 is LGHDT and CDR2 is YNNKEL (reference sequence). Trimming removed 1 base from V and 8 bases from J, with 6 bases in between. This CDR3 has 12 residues. The DNA for the CDR3 is TGTGCCAGCAGCCAAGCTAGAGATGAGCAGTTCTTC. This sequence encodes CASSQARDEQFF.

There are many counts of this clonotype. The chain couples TRBV24-1 to TRBJ2-1; possible D gene TRBD2, 6 bases. Germline loops: CDR1 KGHDR, CDR2 SFDVKD. Trimming pared 3 bases from V and 8 bases from J, leaving 25 bases between. This CDR3 has 18 amino acids. The CDR3 DNA is TGTGCCACCAGTGATCCGGGTTTAAGTATGATCTCGGGGGATGAGCAGTTCTTC. Residues: CATSDPGLSMISGDEQFF.

Concerning this clonotype: The CDR3 does not end in the conserved phenylalanine or tryptophan, so this is likely a read error. The chain uses TRBV7-2 and TRBJ2-7, with D hard to call. The CDR3 loop spans 14 amino acids. Germline CDR1 SGHTA, CDR2 FQGNSA. In DNA form, the CDR3 reads TGCGCCAGCAGCTTAGGTTGGGGTCCCTACGAGCAGTACCTC. Translation gives CASSLGWGPYEQYL.

This clonotype showed up many times. The V and J genes are TRBV29-1 and TRBJ2-1, with 10 positions matching TRBD1. This CDR3 is built from 14 residues. V lost 7 bases to trimming and J lost 3 bases; unmatched junction nucleotides: 6. Per germline, CDR1 SQVTM and CDR2 ANQGSEA. CDR3 loop: CSALRDRGYNEQFF. CDR3 in DNA: TGCAGCGCCCTCCGGGACAGGGGCTACAATGAGCAGTTCTTC.

A few counts support this clonotype. The final CDR3 position lacks the conserved phenylalanine or tryptophan, pointing to a likely read error. The DNA is left out, because the CDR3 cannot be placed on it with certainty; the CDR3 is given as TCRdb lists it. The V and J genes are TRBV3-1 and TRBJ1-6. Germline loops: CDR1 LGHDT, CDR2 YNNKEL (reference sequence). Counting both end residues, the CDR3 totals 13 amino acids. CDR3 amino acids: CASSQASGGAAMG.

Of note for this clonotype: The junction shows a germline mismatch at one end, possibly a read error. The rearrangement links TRBV20-1 to TRBJ2-1; tentative D call: TRBD2 (6 bases). There are 14 residues in the CDR3. Germline V gene data show CDR1 as DFQATT and CDR2 as SNEGSKA (reference sequence). The CDR3 sequence: CSARDNLGEDEQFF. The CDR3 coding sequence is TGCAGCGCTAGAGATAACTTAGGGGAGGATGAGCAGTTCTTC.

A note on this clonotype: Possible read error: a much larger clone is one base away. The chain is built from TRBV20-1 and TRBJ2-3, with 10 bases identical to TRBD1. V lost 6 bases, J lost 3 bases, and 12 bases stayed unmatched. Germline loops: CDR1 DFQATT, CDR2 SNEGSKA (reference sequence). The CDR3 contains 16 residues. CDR3 amino acids: CSAKSPGQGTTDTQYF. The DNA of the CDR3 is TGCAGTGCGAAAAGTCCGGGACAGGGGACGACAGATACGCAGTATTTT.

This rearrangement joins TRBV5-1 to TRBJ1-2, with TRBD1 as a possible D gene (5 bases). The germline V gene has CDR1 SGHRS and CDR2 YFSETQ. The length of the CDR3 is 12 residues. The V end was cut by 4 bases, the J end by 7 bases, with 11 bases between. CDR3 sequence: CASSLQGSGYTF. The CDR3 DNA reads as TGCGCCAGCAGCCTGCAGGGTTCTGGCTACACCTTC.

This clonotype has just one count. This chain links TRBV7-9 with TRBJ2-1; the match to TRBD1 covers 7 bases. The germline gives CDR1 SEHNR, CDR2 FQNEAQ (reference sequence). V trimming: 3 bases; J trimming: 12 bases; junction bases outside the gene matches: 26. The CDR3 extends over 19 amino acids. As DNA, the CDR3 is TGTGCCAGCAGCTTCACCTCTACTACCAAGGCGCAGGGGGAATTAAGGCAGTTCTTC. Translating gives CASSFTSTTKAQGELRQFF.

Many counts were recorded for this clonotype. The rearrangement links TRBV20-1 to TRBJ2-1; 10 bases match TRBD2. Germline values: CDR1 DFQATT, CDR2 SNEGSKA (reference sequence). This CDR3 spans 14 amino acids. Trimming took 4 bases from V and 6 from J; bases not matched to a gene: 6. The CDR3 DNA reads TGCAGTGCTAACGGACTAGCGGAGATCAATGAGCAGTTCTTC. This translates into CSANGLAEINEQFF.

J is TRBJ2-3 and V is TRBV10-3; D may be TRBD1 (5 bases). This CDR3 is 15 amino acids long. V was shortened by 4 bases and J by 2 bases, with 13 bases between the two germline ends. Germline V gene data show CDR1 as ENHRY and CDR2 as SYGVKD. The CDR3 DNA follows: TGTGCCATCAGTGCCGAGACAGCACCCACAGATACGCAGTATTTT. Translated: CAISAETAPTDTQYF.